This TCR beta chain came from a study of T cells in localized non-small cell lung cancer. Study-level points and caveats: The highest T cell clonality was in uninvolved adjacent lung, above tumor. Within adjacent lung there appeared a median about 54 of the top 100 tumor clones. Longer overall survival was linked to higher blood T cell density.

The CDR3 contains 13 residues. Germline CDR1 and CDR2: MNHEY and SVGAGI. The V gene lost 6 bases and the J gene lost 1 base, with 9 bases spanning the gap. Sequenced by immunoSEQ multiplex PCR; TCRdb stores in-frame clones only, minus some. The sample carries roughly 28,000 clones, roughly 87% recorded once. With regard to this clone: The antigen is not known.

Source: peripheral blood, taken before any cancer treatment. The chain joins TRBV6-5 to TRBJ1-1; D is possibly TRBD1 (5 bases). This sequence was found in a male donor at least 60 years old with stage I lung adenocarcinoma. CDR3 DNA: TGTGCCAGCAGGAGACAGAAGAACACTGAAGCTTTCTTT. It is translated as CASRRQKNTEAFF.